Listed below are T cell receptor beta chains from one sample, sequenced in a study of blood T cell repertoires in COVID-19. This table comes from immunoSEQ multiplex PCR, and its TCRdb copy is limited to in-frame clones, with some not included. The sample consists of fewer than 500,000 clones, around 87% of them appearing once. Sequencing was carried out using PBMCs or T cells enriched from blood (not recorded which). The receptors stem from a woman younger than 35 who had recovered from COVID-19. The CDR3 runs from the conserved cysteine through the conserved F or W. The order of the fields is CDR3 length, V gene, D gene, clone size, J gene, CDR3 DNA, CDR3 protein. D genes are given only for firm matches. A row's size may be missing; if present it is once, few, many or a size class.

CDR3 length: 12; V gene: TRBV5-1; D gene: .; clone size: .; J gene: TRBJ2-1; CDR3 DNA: TGCGCCAGCAGCGCACTGTACAATGAGCAGTTCTTC; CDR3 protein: CASSALYNEQFF
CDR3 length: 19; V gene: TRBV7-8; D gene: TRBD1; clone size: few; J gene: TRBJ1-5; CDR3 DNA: TGTGCCAGCAGCTCGCTCCGGGACAGGGGATTTATTAGCAATCAGCCCCAGCATTTT; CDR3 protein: CASSSLRDRGFISNQPQHF
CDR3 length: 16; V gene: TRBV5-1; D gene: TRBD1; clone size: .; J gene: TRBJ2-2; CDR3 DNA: TGCGCCAGCAGCCAACAGGGGGGCGCGAACACCGGGGAGCTGTTTTTT; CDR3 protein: CASSQQGGANTGELFF
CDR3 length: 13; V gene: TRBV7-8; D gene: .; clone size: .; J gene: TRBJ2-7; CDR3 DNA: TGTGCCAGCACACCGACTGCGCATGGCGAGCAGTACTTC; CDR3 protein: CASTPTAHGEQYF
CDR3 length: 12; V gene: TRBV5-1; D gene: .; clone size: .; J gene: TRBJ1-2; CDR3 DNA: TGCGCCAGCAGCCCTACAGGGTATGGCTACACCTTC; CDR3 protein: CASSPTGYGYTF
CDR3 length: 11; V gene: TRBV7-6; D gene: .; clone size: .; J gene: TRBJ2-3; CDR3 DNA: TGTGCCAGCAGTCTCACAGATACGCAGTATTTT; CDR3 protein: CASSLTDTQYF
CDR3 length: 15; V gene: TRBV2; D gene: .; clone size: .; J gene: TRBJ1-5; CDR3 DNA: TGTGCCAGCAGGAGGACTTTAGCTAGCAATCAGCCCCAGCATTTT; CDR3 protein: CASRRTLASNQPQHF
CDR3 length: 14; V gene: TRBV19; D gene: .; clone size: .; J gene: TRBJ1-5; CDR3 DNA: TGTGCCAGTAGTATAGGGGGGAGGGAGCAGCCCCAGCATTTT; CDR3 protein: CASSIGGREQPQHF
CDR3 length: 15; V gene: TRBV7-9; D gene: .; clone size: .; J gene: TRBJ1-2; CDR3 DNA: TGTGCCAGCAGCCGCGGGACGGGACTTAACTATGGCTACACCTTC; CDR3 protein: CASSRGTGLNYGYTF
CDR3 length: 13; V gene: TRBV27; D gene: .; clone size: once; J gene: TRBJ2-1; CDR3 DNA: TGTGCCAGCAGTTTGGGGGAGGCCAATGAGCAGTTCTTC; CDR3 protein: CASSLGEANEQFF
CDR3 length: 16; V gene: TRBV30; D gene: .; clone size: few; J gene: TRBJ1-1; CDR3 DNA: TGTGCCTGGAGTGTACGGGGGGCCGGGGGGAACACTGAAGCTTTCTTT; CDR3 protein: CAWSVRGAGGNTEAFF
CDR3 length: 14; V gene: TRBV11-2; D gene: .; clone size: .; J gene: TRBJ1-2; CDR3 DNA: TGTGCCAGCAGCTTCGTATCGGGGGGCAATGGCTACACCTTC; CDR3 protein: CASSFVSGGNGYTF
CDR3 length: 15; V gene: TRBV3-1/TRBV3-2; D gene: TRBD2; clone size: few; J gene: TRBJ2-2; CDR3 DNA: TGTGCCAGCAGTGGGAGGGCGGGTAACACCGGGGAGCTGTTTTTT; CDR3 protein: CASSGRAGNTGELFF
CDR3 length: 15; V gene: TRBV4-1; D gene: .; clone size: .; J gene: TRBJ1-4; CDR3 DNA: TGCGCCAGCAGGGTGACCGCGGGTACTAATGAAAAACTGTTTTTT; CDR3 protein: CASRVTAGTNEKLFF
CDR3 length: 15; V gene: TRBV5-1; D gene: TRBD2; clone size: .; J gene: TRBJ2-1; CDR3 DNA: TGCGCCAGCAGCTTGGGACTAGCGGGGGGGCTGGGGCAGTTCTTC; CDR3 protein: CASSLGLAGGLGQFF
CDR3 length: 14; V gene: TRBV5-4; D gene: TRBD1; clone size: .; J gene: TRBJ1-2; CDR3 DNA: TGTGCCAGCAGCCCCGGACAGGGCTGGTATGGCTACACCTTC; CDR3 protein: CASSPGQGWYGYTF
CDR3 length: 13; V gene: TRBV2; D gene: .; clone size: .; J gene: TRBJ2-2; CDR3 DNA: TGTGCCAGCAGCAAAGACGGGGGCGGGGAGCTGTTTTTT; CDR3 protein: CASSKDGGGELFF
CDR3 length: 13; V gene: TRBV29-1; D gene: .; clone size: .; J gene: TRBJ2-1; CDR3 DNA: TGCAGCGTTGTCGGTTTAGCCGCGAATGAGCAGTTCTTC; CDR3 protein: CSVVGLAANEQFF
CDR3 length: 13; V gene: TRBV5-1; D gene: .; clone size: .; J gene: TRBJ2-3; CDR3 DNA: TGCGCCAGCACTGACTTATACACAGATACGCAGTATTTT; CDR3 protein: CASTDLYTDTQYF
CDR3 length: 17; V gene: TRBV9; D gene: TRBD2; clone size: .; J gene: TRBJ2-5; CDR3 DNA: TGTGCCAGCAGCGAGACAATTAGCGGGGGACAGCAGGAGACCCAGTACTTC; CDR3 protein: CASSETISGGQQETQYF
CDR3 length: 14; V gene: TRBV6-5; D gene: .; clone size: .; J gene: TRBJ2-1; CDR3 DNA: TGTGCCAGCAGTTATCGGGGGGCTTACAATGAGCAGTTCTTC; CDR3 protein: CASSYRGAYNEQFF
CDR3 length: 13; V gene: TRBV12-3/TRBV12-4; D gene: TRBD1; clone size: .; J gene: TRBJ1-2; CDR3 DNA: TGTGCCAGCAAAGGACAGGGAAATTATGGCTACACCTTC; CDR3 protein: CASKGQGNYGYTF
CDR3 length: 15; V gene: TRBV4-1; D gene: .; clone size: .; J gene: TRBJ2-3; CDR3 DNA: TGCGCCAGCAGCCAGGTGGTGAGGGGGACAGATACGCAGTATTTT; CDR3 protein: CASSQVVRGTDTQYF
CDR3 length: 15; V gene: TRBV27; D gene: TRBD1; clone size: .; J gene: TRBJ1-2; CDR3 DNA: TGTGCCAGCAGTTTGACAGGGGGCGATCCCTATGGCTACACCTTC; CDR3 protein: CASSLTGGDPYGYTF
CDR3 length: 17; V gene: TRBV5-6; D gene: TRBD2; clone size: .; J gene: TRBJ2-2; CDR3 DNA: TGTGCCAGCTCACAAACCCTAGCGGGGGCCTACACCGGGGAGCTGTTTTTT; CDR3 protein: CASSQTLAGAYTGELFF
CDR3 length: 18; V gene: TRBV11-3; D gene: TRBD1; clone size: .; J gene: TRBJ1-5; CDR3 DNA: TGTGCCAGCAGCTTACTCAGGACAGGGGGATATAGCAATCAGCCCCAGCATTTT; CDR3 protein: CASSLLRTGGYSNQPQHF